Presented here are 22 T cell receptor beta chains from one specimen sequenced in a study of glioma-infiltrating T cells. TCR alpha and beta CDR3 regions were amplified from RNA using iRepertoire nested multiplex PCR. Each CDR3 protein gets one entry after TCRdb re-called the multiplex PCR reads with MiXCR. The sample holds about 410,000 distinct CDR3 sequences, 41% seen once. Sample: glioma tissue, nonneoplastic brain tissue, or PBMCs (not recorded which). Receptors were obtained from a human donor with low-grade glioma or glioblastoma, undergoing nonglioma brain surgery, or in good health (not recorded which).

The chain joins TRBV28 to TRBJ2-5; 10 bases are shared with TRBD1. CDR3 length equals 16 residues. J gave up 6 bases and V 0 bases, and 7 bases lay outside the gene matches. From germline, CDR1 is MDHEN and CDR2 SYDVKM. In DNA form, the CDR3 reads TGTGCCAGCAGTTTATGGACCGGGACAGGGGAGCAGACCCAGTACTTC. The encoded protein is CASSLWTGTGEQTQYF.

This sequence joins TRBV20-1 and TRBJ2-1, with D possibly being TRBD2 (6 bases). The CDR3 covers 13 residues. V gave up 5 bases and J gave up 4 bases, with 12 bases separating them. CDR1 DFQATT and CDR2 SNEGSKA come from the germline V gene (reference sequence). The CDR3 DNA follows: TGCAGTGCTGACCGGGACTCTTACAATGAGCAGTTCTTC. Translated, it gives CSADRDSYNEQFF.

Many counts were recorded for this clonotype. This chain uses TRBV20-1 with TRBJ2-1; D uncertain. Trimming cost V 6 bases and J 9 bases, with 9 bases left between them. The CDR3 is made up of 10 amino acids. The germline V gene has CDR1 DFQATT and CDR2 SNEGSKA (reference sequence). The CDR3 is CSAYGGEQFF. The CDR3 bases are TGCAGTGCCTACGGTGGTGAGCAGTTCTTC.

This clonotype was counted between two and nine times. The genes are TRBV7-6 and TRBJ1-2; D is ambiguous. Germline CDR1 is SGHVS and CDR2 is FNYEAQ. Trimming stripped 1 base from V and 7 bases from J, with 16 bases between. This CDR3 contains 15 residues. CDR3 region: CASSLVGVGYSGYTF. DNA of the CDR3: TGTGCCAGCAGCTTAGTTGGGGTTGGATACTCTGGCTACACCTTC.

V usage is TRBV28 and J usage is TRBJ1-2; D gene uncertain. The CDR3 loop spans 12 amino acids. The germline gives CDR1 MDHEN, CDR2 SYDVKM. Trimming stripped 7 bases from V and 4 bases from J, with 10 bases between. The CDR3 loop reads CASNLGRYGYTF. The CDR3, as DNA: TGTGCCAGCAATCTAGGGCGCTATGGCTACACCTTC.

Ten or more counts support this clonotype. This sequence joins TRBV28 and TRBJ1-5, with D hard to call. V lost 4 bases and J 2 bases, leaving 15 bases between the germline ends. The germline V gene encodes CDR1 MDHEN and CDR2 SYDVKM. The CDR3 covers 16 residues. CDR3: CASSSASISGNQPQHF. In DNA form, the CDR3 reads TGTGCCAGCAGTTCGGCCTCGATAAGCGGCAATCAGCCCCAGCATTTT.

This clonotype was observed at least ten times. The V and J genes are TRBV15 and TRBJ2-2; TRBD1 is a possible D gene (6 bases). The V end lost 6 bases, the J end lost 6 bases, and 17 bases lay between the germline ends. This CDR3 is 15 amino acids long. Germline CDR1 is LNHNV and CDR2 is YYDKDF (reference sequence). CDR3 protein: CATRRGQGMSGELFF. In DNA, the CDR3 is TGTGCCACCAGGCGAGGGCAGGGGATGTCCGGGGAGCTGTTTTTT.

The V call is TRBV20-1, the J call TRBJ1-1; maybe TRBD1 (6 bases). The ends were cut back, 0 bases at V and 1 base at J, with 15 bases in the middle. The CDR3 sequence is 16 residues long. Germline loops: CDR1 DFQATT, CDR2 SNEGSKA (reference sequence). CDR3 protein: CSARDLGRGGNTEAFF. CDR3 sequence (DNA): TGCAGTGCTAGAGATTTAGGCAGGGGAGGGAACACTGAAGCTTTCTTT.

This clonotype came up a few times. The V gene is TRBV2, the J gene TRBJ1-2, with D maybe TRBD1 (6 bases). Germline loops: CDR1 SNHLY, CDR2 FYNNEI. V was cut by 4 bases and J by 3 bases, with 12 bases left in between. The length of the CDR3 is 14 residues. In nucleotides, the CDR3 is TGTGCCAGCAGTGGCCAGGGGTGGCACTATGGCTACACCTTC. It is translated as CASSGQGWHYGYTF. Together with reference TRBV2 and TRBJ1-2, the CDR3 gives the full variable domain: EPEVTQTPSHQVTQMGQEVILRCVPISNHLYFYWYRQILGQKVEFLVSFYNNEISEKSEIFDDQFSVERPDGSNFTLKIRSTKLEDSAMYFCASSGQGWHYGYTFGSGTRLTVV.

There are a few counts of this clonotype. The junction differs from germline at one of its ends, possibly a read error. The rearrangement links TRBV6-1 to TRBJ2-7, with D possibly being TRBD1 or TRBD2 (6 bases each). The germline gives CDR1 MNHNS, CDR2 SASEGT. The CDR3 extends over 13 amino acids. CDR3 sequence (DNA): TGTGCCACCCGGTTGGGGGGCGCCTACAAGCAGTACTTC. Residues: CATRLGGAYKQYF.

This clonotype came up many times. The CDR3 here is CASSWEDYEQYF. The CDR3 DNA is TGTGCCAGCAGTTGGGAGGATTACGAGCAGTACTTC. The chain couples TRBV6-2 or TRBV6-3 to TRBJ2-7, with a weak D call TRBD2 (6 bases). The germline V gene has CDR1 MNHEY and CDR2 SVGEGT. There are 12 residues in the CDR3. V lost 4 bases and J 4 bases, leaving 8 bases between the germline ends.

A note on this clonotype: Germline and junction disagree at one end, which may indicate a read error. This sequence joins TRBV28 and TRBJ2-7; D gene ambiguous. Germline V gene lookup returns CDR1 MDHEN and CDR2 SYDVKM. The CDR3 loop spans 14 amino acids. The CDR3 bases are TGTGCCAGCAGTAATGAAAGGTATCAAGGCGAGAAGTACTTC. Amino acid sequence: CASSNERYQGEKYF.

This rearrangement joins TRBV6-1 to TRBJ2-5; TRBD1 agrees at 9 bases. After removal of 0 bases from V and 2 bases from J, the junction contained 1 base not matched to a gene. Germline assignment: CDR1 MNHNS and CDR2 SASEGT. The CDR3 has 15 residues. This CDR3 reads CASSEAGTGQETQYF. CDR3 bases: TGTGCCAGCAGTGAAGCCGGGACAGGGCAAGAGACCCAGTACTTC.

This clonotype was counted a few times. The gene calls are TRBV6-1 and TRBJ2-1, with 9 positions matching TRBD1. After removal of 5 bases from V and 1 base from J, the junction contained 6 bases not matched to a gene. Per the germline V gene, CDR1 is MNHNS and CDR2 is SASEGT. The CDR3 contains 16 residues. The CDR3 nucleotides read TGTGCCAGCAGTACCAAGACAGGGGGTTCCTACAATGAGCAGTTCTTC. Its translation is CASSTKTGGSYNEQFF.

Ten or more counts support this clonotype. V usage is TRBV25-1 and J usage is TRBJ2-5, with D possibly being TRBD1 (6 bases). The CDR3 totals 16 residues. Trimming took off 0 bases at V and 4 bases at J, with 15 bases between the two ends. Germline V gives CDR1 MGHDK, CDR2 SYGVNS. The CDR3 is CASSEYLQGLGETQYF. The CDR3 bases are TGTGCCAGCAGTGAATATTTACAGGGTCTAGGAGAGACCCAGTACTTC.

This clonotype showed up just a few times. The chain combines TRBV20-1 with TRBJ1-5; D not resolved. Germline CDR1 is DFQATT and CDR2 is SNEGSKA (reference sequence). The CDR3 totals 11 residues. V was shortened by 6 bases and J by 7 bases, with 10 bases between the two germline ends. The CDR3 nucleotides are TGCAGTGCCCAGGCCCTCCAGCCCCAGCATTTT. Protein: CSAQALQPQHF.

This clonotype occurred many times. The chain employs TRBV28 and TRBJ2-1; 12 bases are a match to TRBD2. This CDR3 spans 15 amino acids. CDR1 and CDR2 (germline): MDHEN, SYDVKM. Unmatched junction bases numbered 3, after V lost 0 bases and J lost 9 bases. CDR3 amino acids: CASSLWASGRAEQFF. CDR3 coding DNA: TGTGCCAGCAGTTTATGGGCTAGCGGGAGGGCTGAGCAGTTCTTC.

For this clonotype: Relative to the germline gene, one junction end is altered; a read error may explain this. The V call is TRBV20-1, the J call TRBJ2-3, with 10 bases matching TRBD2. The V gene's germline CDR1 is DFQATT and CDR2 SNEGSKA (reference sequence). The CDR3 extends over 15 amino acids. The CDR3 DNA is TGCAGTGCTAGAGGACCTAGCGGGAGTAAAGATACGCAGTGTTTT. This codes for CSARGPSGSKDTQCF.

The chain has TRBV5-1 and TRBJ1-5, with TRBD1 matching over 7 bases. In germline, CDR1 is SGHRS, CDR2 YFSETQ. The CDR3 covers 15 residues. The V gene end was trimmed by 2 bases and the J gene end by 3 bases; junction bases not matched to a gene: 5. In nucleotides, the CDR3 is TGCGCCAGCAGCTTATCGGGACAGCCCAATCAGCCCCAGCATTTT. It specifies CASSLSGQPNQPQHF.

This clonotype was detected many times. J is TRBJ1-2 and V is TRBV27; weak D call: TRBD1 (5 bases). CDR3 length: 14 residues. Germline V lookup: CDR1 MNHEY, CDR2 SMNVEV (reference sequence). The germline V and J ends were trimmed by 5 bases and 4 bases, with 14 bases remaining between them. CDR3 DNA sequence: TGTGCCAGCAGTCCCTTTGGGGCACTCTATGGCTACACCTTC. Its translation is CASSPFGALYGYTF.

This clonotype was seen a few times. This chain links TRBV20-1 with TRBJ2-5; 9 bases agree with TRBD2. This CDR3 comprises 13 residues. Per germline, CDR1 DFQATT and CDR2 SNEGSKA (reference sequence). The DNA for the CDR3 is TGCATGGCGGAGCGGGAGGAGGGGGAGACCCAGTACTTC. As protein: CMAEREEGETQYF.

As to this clonotype: It may be a read error: a sequence one base away is much more abundant. The genes are TRBV29-1 and TRBJ2-7; maybe TRBD1 (5 bases). Germline V gives CDR1 SQVTM, CDR2 ANQGSEA. The CDR3 covers 13 residues. CDR3 residues: CSVATDPGYERYF. The CDR3 nucleotides read TGCAGCGTTGCGACAGACCCGGGTTACGAGCGGTACTTC.